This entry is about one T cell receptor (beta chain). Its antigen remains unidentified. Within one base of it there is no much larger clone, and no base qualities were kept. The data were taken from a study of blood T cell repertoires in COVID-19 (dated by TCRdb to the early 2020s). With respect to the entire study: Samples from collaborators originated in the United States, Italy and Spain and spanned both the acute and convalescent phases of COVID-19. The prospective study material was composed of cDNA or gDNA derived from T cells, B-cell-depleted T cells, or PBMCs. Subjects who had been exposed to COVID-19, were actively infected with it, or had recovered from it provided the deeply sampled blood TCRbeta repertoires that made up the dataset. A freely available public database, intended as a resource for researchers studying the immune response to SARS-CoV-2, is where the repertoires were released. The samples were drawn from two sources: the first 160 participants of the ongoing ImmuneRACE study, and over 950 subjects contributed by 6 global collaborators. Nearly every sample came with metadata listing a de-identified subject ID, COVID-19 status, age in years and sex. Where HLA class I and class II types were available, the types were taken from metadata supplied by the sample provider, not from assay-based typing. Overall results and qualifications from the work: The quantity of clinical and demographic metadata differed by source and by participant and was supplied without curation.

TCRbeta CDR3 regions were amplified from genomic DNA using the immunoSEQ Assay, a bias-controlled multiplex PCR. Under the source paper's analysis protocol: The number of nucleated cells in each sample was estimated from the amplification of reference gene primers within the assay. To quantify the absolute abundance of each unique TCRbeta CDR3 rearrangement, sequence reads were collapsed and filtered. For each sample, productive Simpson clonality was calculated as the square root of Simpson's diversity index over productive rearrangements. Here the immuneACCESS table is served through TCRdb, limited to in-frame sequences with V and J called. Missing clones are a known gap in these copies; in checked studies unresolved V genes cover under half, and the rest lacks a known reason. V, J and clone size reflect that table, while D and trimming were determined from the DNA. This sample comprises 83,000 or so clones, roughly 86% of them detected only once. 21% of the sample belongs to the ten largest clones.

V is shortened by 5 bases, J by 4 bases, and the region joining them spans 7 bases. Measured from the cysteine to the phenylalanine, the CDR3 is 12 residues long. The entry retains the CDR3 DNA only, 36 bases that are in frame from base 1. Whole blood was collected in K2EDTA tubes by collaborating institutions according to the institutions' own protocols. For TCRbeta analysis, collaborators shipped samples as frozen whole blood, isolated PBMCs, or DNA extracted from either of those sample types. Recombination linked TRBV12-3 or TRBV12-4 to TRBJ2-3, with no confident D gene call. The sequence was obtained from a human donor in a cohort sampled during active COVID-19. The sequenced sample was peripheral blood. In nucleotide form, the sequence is TGTGCCAGCAGTCGTCGCGCAGATACGCAGTATTTT. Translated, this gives CASSRRADTQYF.